These 18 T cell receptor beta chains came from one sample sequenced in a study of T-cell reconstitution after alpha-beta-depleted transplantation in children (dated by TCRdb to 2016 to 2018). Preparation of the library involved PCR. The listed sequencing device is Illumina HiSeq 2500. To normalize quantification of the TCRbeta repertoire, the TCR libraries were built with molecular barcoding that relied on unique molecular identifiers. TCRdb reran the public reads through fastp at Q25 and MiXCR, keeping productive beta chains. Each entry is one CDR3 protein sequence, shown with its most common DNA and genes. The sample has approximately 400,000 distinct CDR3 sequences on record, roughly a tenth of them singletons. The ten largest clones capture 5% to 6.5% of the sample. The source material was PBMCs from the stem cell graft donor, sampled from the stem cell graft. The receptors derive from a human donor who donated a stem cell graft to a child with acute myeloid leukemia.

This clonotype showed up just a few times. CDR3 residues: CASSWSPSKTDTQYF. The CDR3 DNA sequence: TGCGCCAGCAGCTGGAGCCCTTCGAAGACAGATACGCAGTATTTT. The rearrangement links TRBV5-1 to TRBJ2-3; D unresolved. The V end lost 3 bases, the J end lost 3 bases, and 14 bases lay between the germline ends. CDR3 length equals 15 residues. Germline values: CDR1 SGHRS, CDR2 YFSETQ.

The gene calls are TRBV5-5 and TRBJ2-5; D uncertain. The CDR3 length is 12 residues. The germline V and J ends were trimmed by 6 bases and 2 bases, with 8 bases remaining between them. Germline-derived CDR1 and CDR2 are SGHKS and YYEKEE (reference sequence). The CDR3 coding sequence is TGTGCCAGCAATAGGGTACAAGAGACCCAGTACTTC. The encoded protein is CASNRVQETQYF.

Many counts were recorded for this clonotype. V gene TRBV5-1 combines with J gene TRBJ2-7, with 9 bases fitting TRBD2. The CDR3 has 14 residues. Trimming took 5 bases from V and 4 from J; bases not matched to a gene: 7. Germline CDR1 SGHRS, CDR2 YFSETQ. CDR3 sequence: CASSTSGWRYEQYF. The DNA of the CDR3 is TGCGCCAGCAGTACTAGCGGGTGGAGGTACGAGCAGTACTTC.

The gene calls are TRBV12-3 or TRBV12-4 and TRBJ2-7; 8 nucleotides align to TRBD1. V lost 5 bases to trimming and J lost 7 bases; unmatched junction nucleotides: 13. The CDR3 consists of 15 residues. In DNA form, the CDR3 reads TGTGCCAGCAGTCCGCAGGGGGCCAGGGGAGGAGAGCAGTACGTC. Encoded protein: CASSPQGARGGEQYV.

This clonotype came up a few times. CDR3 sequence reads: CASSLRTGYGYTF. For the CDR3, the DNA is TGTGCCAGCAGCCTTAGAACGGGCTATGGCTACACCTTC. The chain is built from TRBV7-9 and TRBJ1-2; D gene uncertain. The V end lost 5 bases, the J end lost 4 bases, and 11 bases lay between the germline ends. The V gene's germline CDR1 is SEHNR and CDR2 FQNEAQ (reference sequence). This CDR3 is 13 amino acids long.

The sample holds a few counts of this clonotype. The chain uses TRBV5-1 and TRBJ1-1; possibly TRBD1 for D (5 bases). Trimming removed 4 bases from V and 6 bases from J, with 16 bases in between. Germline V gives CDR1 SGHRS, CDR2 YFSETQ. This CDR3 spans 14 amino acids. The CDR3 spells CASSRSDTTAEAFF. The CDR3 region has the DNA TGCGCCAGCAGCAGATCGGACACGACCGCTGAAGCTTTCTTT.

This clonotype has only one observation. This chain joins TRBV7-9 and TRBJ2-7; 8 bases align to TRBD1. The CDR3 has 12 residues. The germline gives CDR1 SEHNR, CDR2 FQNEAQ (reference sequence). The V segment lost 10 bases and the J segment 2 bases; nucleotides outside the gene matches: 4. The CDR3 loop is CATGTGAYEQYV. The CDR3 DNA is TGTGCCACCGGGACAGGAGCCTACGAGCAGTACGTC.

This clonotype was seen more than once but under ten times. The gene calls are TRBV6-2 or TRBV6-3 and TRBJ2-1; TRBD2 matches 7 bases. V gave up 6 bases and J gave up 7 bases; unmatched junction bases: 9. This CDR3 region has 14 residues. The germline CDR1 and CDR2 sequences are MNHEY and SVGEGT. CDR3 DNA: TGTGCCAGCAGCCCCAGCGGGGCCTGGAATGAGCAGTTCTTC. Translation: CASSPSGAWNEQFF.

This clonotype was seen repeatedly, ten times or more. The chain has TRBV7-2 and TRBJ1-5; the D is unclear. The V end was cut by 3 bases, the J end by 4 bases, with 7 bases between. The germline CDR1 and CDR2 sequences are SGHTA and FQGNSA. The CDR3 contains 13 residues. DNA of the CDR3: TGTGCCAGCAGCTTCTCCCGGAATCAGCCCCAGCATTTT. This gives the protein CASSFSRNQPQHF.

This clonotype was seen a few times. The rearrangement joins TRBV30 to TRBJ2-1; D might be TRBD2 (6 bases). The V and J ends lost 1 base and 6 bases respectively, with 16 bases between them. The CDR3 contains 15 residues. The germline V gene encodes CDR1 GTSNPN and CDR2 SVGIG (reference sequence). The CDR3 loop is CAWSARRLATNEQFF. CDR3 nucleotides: TGTGCCTGGAGTGCACGGAGGCTAGCGACCAATGAGCAGTTCTTC.

The sample holds many counts of this clonotype. The chain is built from TRBV2 and TRBJ2-1; possibly TRBD2 for D (5 bases). The V end was cut by 8 bases, the J end by 4 bases, with 12 bases between. From germline, CDR1 is SNHLY and CDR2 FYNNEI. The CDR3 length is 13 residues. As DNA, the CDR3 is TGTGCCAGCCATATTGGGGAGTACAATGAGCAGTTCTTC. This codes for CASHIGEYNEQFF. Using reference TRBV2 and TRBJ2-1 for the parts outside the CDR3, the full variable domain is EPEVTQTPSHQVTQMGQEVILRCVPISNHLYFYWYRQILGQKVEFLVSFYNNEISEKSEIFDDQFSVERPDGSNFTLKIRSTKLEDSAMYFCASHIGEYNEQFFGPGTRLTVL.

This clonotype was observed a few times. This rearrangement joins TRBV20-1 to TRBJ1-1, with a possible D match to TRBD1 (6 bases). Trimming took off 5 bases at V and 1 base at J, with 14 bases between the two ends. This CDR3 contains 14 residues. Germline CDR1 and CDR2: DFQATT and SNEGSKA (reference sequence). The CDR3 DNA sequence: TGCAGTGCTCCTGTCGGGGGCCCGAACACTGAAGCTTTCTTT. Encoded protein: CSAPVGGPNTEAFF.

This clonotype was recorded a few times. The CDR3 DNA follows: TGTGCCAGCAGTGAAGGTCCGGCAGGGTCCGGGGAGCTGTTTTTT. Amino acids: CASSEGPAGSGELFF. The rearrangement uses TRBV6-1 and TRBJ2-2, with D possibly TRBD1 on 5 matching bases. Per the germline V gene, CDR1 is MNHNS and CDR2 is SASEGT. V lost 1 base, J lost 6 bases, and 12 bases lay in between. The CDR3 spans 15 residues.

This clonotype came up a few times. The rearrangement uses TRBV27 and TRBJ1-6; weak D call: TRBD1 (5 bases). From germline, CDR1 is MNHEY and CDR2 SMNVEV (reference sequence). V lost 5 bases, J lost 7 bases, and 12 bases lay in between. The CDR3 totals 14 residues. Here the CDR3 reads CASSRQGFNSPLHF. DNA for the CDR3: TGTGCCAGCAGTCGCCAGGGATTCAATTCACCCCTCCACTTT.

This clonotype was counted at least ten times. The chain joins TRBV7-9 to TRBJ2-5, with 7 bases aligning to TRBD2. The V segment lost 3 bases and the J segment 2 bases; nucleotides outside the gene matches: 3. Per germline, CDR1 SEHNR and CDR2 FQNEAQ (reference sequence). This CDR3 has 14 residues. CDR3 amino acids: CASSFGTNQETQYF. For the CDR3, the DNA is TGTGCCAGCAGCTTCGGGACTAATCAAGAGACCCAGTACTTC. The complete variable domain, with remaining parts taken from reference TRBV7-9 and TRBJ2-5, reads DTGVSQNPRHKITKRGQNVTFRCDPISEHNRLYWYRQTLGQGPEFLTYFQNEAQLEKSRLLSDRFSAERPKGSFSTLEIQRTEQGDSAMYLCASSFGTNQETQYFGPGTRLLVL.

Many counts were recorded for this clonotype. V usage is TRBV19 and J usage is TRBJ2-1, with D possibly TRBD1 on 6 matching bases. CDR1 is LNHDA, CDR2 SQIVND, per germline (reference sequence). The CDR3 extends over 13 amino acids. The V gene lost 6 bases and the J gene lost 13 bases, with 19 bases spanning the gap. The CDR3 bases are TGTGCCAGTAGGGGGGCCGGGCCGGGCTTTCAGTTCTTC. Protein sequence: CASRGAGPGFQFF.

Concerning this clonotype: A clone one base away is much larger, so this may be a read error. The chain has TRBV15 and TRBJ2-1; 10 bases are shared with TRBD2. The germline gives CDR1 LNHNV, CDR2 YYDKDF (reference sequence). The CDR3 spans 16 residues. The CDR3 DNA sequence: TGTGCCGCCAGCAGGGAAGCGGGGGGGCCGTGGAATGAGCAGTTCTTC. It codes for CAASREAGGPWNEQFF.

V is TRBV6-6 and J is TRBJ2-7; tentatively, D is TRBD1 (5 bases). Germline V gene lookup returns CDR1 MNHNY and CDR2 SVGAGI (reference sequence). Between the trimmed V and J ends, which lost 7 bases and 5 bases, there was a span of 12 bases. The CDR3 totals 12 residues. The DNA of the CDR3 is TGTGCCAGCACCCCTCAGGGCAACGAGCAGTACTTC. This sequence encodes CASTPQGNEQYF.